The TCR beta chain under discussion was sequenced for a study of blood T cells in healthy people across ages. As for the study in general: Template-switching capture recovered about one barcoded beta molecule per two T cells. Study-level results: Naive CD4+ cell counts and diversity both ran higher in long-lived than in aged donors. Donor CMV status was unknown, possibly confounding expanded clonotype changes.

With each sample, at least 5 micrograms of total RNA were extracted. The CDR3 sequence is 13 residues long. Germline CDR1 is MGHDK and CDR2 is SYGVNS. Trimming took 4 bases from V and 6 from J, leaving 13 bases between them. Worth noting for this clonotype: Its antigen is undetermined.

With a J-beta primer mix and a sample-barcoded 5' primer, a second PCR ran roughly 6 to 11 cycles. TCRdb called the 5' RACE reads again in MiXCR, with one record for every CDR3 protein. The table includes about 1.6 million distinct CDR3 sequences, 34% detected once. V gene TRBV25-1 combines with J gene TRBJ2-7, with D possibly matching TRBD1 (6 bases). Material: blood. The receptor's source is a woman in her 30s in good health. The chain's CDR3 is CASSVRGFCEQYF. CDR3 in DNA: TGTGCCAGCAGTGTGAGGGGGTTCTGCGAGCAGTACTTC.